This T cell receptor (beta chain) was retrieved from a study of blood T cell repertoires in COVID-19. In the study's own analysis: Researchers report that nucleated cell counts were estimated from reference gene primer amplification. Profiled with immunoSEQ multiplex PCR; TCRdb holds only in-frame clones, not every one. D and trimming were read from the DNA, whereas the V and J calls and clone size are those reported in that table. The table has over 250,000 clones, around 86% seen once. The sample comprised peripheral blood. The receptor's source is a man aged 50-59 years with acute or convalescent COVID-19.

CDR3 in DNA: TGTGCCAGCAGCCCGCGGACTATGAACACTGAAGCTTTCTTT. Its protein is CASSPRTMNTEAFF. The chain combines TRBV9 with TRBJ1-1; no clear D gene. CDR3 size: 14 residues. V shed 4 bases and J shed 0 bases, with 10 bases lying between them. Germline V gene data show CDR1 as SGDLS and CDR2 as YYNGEE.